The 26 T cell receptor beta chains below were found in one sample sequenced in a study of cytomegalovirus exposure and HLA in healthy donors. The PCR ran on 60 Vbeta and 13 Jbeta primers. Sequenced by immunoSEQ multiplex PCR; TCRdb stores in-frame clones only, minus some. The sample lists more than 80,000 clones, 65% to 85% occurring once. The specimen was PBMCs. The receptors come from a female donor in good health and CMV-seropositive.

This sequence joins TRBV18 and TRBJ1-4; D ambiguous. V dropped 0 bases and J dropped 7 bases, with 12 bases sitting between them. This CDR3 has 15 amino acids. The germline CDR1 and CDR2 sequences are KGHSH and LQKENI. The CDR3 region has the DNA TGTGCCAGCTCACCACCGGGCCAGGATTTTGAAAAACTGTTTTTT. It translates to CASSPPGQDFEKLFF.

Turning to this clone: Germline is not matched at one junction end, which may reflect a read error. The sample holds other DNA sequences that translate to the same CDR3. The V call is TRBV7-3, the J call TRBJ2-5; 10 nucleotides line up with TRBD2. The CDR3 is made up of 13 amino acids. Germline CDR1 reads SGHTA; CDR2 reads FQGTGA. CDR3 nucleotides: TGCGCCAGCAGCTTTAGCGGGAGGGAGACCCAGTACTTC. Residues: CASSFSGRETQYF.

V and J are TRBV7-2 and TRBJ1-2; D gene ambiguous. Germline V CDR1 and CDR2: SGHTA, FQGNSA. V was trimmed by 5 bases and J by 0 bases, leaving 10 bases between them. The CDR3 is 14 residues long. CDR3 DNA sequence: TGTGCCAGCAGCCACCGGGAAGCTAACTATGGCTACACCTTC. This gives the protein CASSHREANYGYTF.

This chain uses TRBV4-3 with TRBJ2-7; tentative D call: TRBD2 (5 bases). Germline assignment: CDR1 LGHNA and CDR2 YSLEER. Between the trimmed V and J ends, which lost 0 bases and 3 bases, there was a span of 6 bases. There are 13 residues in the CDR3. CDR3 in amino acids: CASSQERGYEQYF. The CDR3 DNA follows: TGCGCCAGCAGCCAAGAACGGGGCTACGAGCAGTACTTC.

The CDR3, as DNA: TGTGCCAGCAGCCGCCGAAGTCGAGGACAGGGTCCTCGCGAGCAGTACTTC. It is translated as CASSRRSRGQGPREQYF. V gene TRBV28 combines with J gene TRBJ2-7; the match to TRBD1 covers 8 bases. The V gene end was trimmed by 6 bases and the J gene end by 6 bases; junction bases not matched to a gene: 19. Germline lookup yields CDR1 MDHEN and CDR2 SYDVKM. This CDR3 is 17 amino acids long.

This chain links TRBV7-8 with TRBJ2-3; possibly TRBD2 for D (5 bases). The CDR3 loop spans 16 amino acids. CDR1 and CDR2 from the germline V gene are SGHVS and FQNEAQ. The germline V and J ends were trimmed by 7 bases and 0 bases, with 17 bases remaining between them. The CDR3 sequence: CASKDRVRASTDTQYF. CDR3 nucleotide sequence: TGTGCCAGCAAGGACCGAGTGAGGGCTAGCACAGATACGCAGTATTTT.

The CDR3 protein is CSVSTPPAVYMNTEAFF. CDR3 bases: TGCAGCGTCAGCACACCCCCCGCGGTGTACATGAACACTGAAGCTTTCTTT. The chain is built from TRBV29-1 and TRBJ1-1; no firm D call. This CDR3 has 17 amino acids. The germline V and J ends were trimmed by 6 bases and 0 bases, with 23 bases remaining between them. Germline V gives CDR1 SQVTM, CDR2 ANQGSEA.

J is TRBJ2-7 and V is TRBV7-8, with TRBD2 matching over 12 bases. J gave up 0 bases and V 1 base, and 10 bases lay outside the gene matches. The CDR3 has 19 amino acids. Germline CDR1 SGHVS, CDR2 FQNEAQ. The CDR3 here is CASSLVGGLAGGSSYEQYF. CDR3 in DNA: TGTGCCAGCAGCTTAGTCGGGGGGCTAGCGGGAGGGAGCTCCTACGAGCAGTACTTC.

This clone has more than one count but fewer than ten. The V and J genes are TRBV28 and TRBJ1-1; TRBD1 matches at 7 bases. This CDR3 comprises 15 residues. Trimming took 7 bases from V and 0 from J; bases not matched to a gene: 8. CDR1 is MDHEN, CDR2 SYDVKM, per germline. This CDR3 reads CASILSGTVNTEAFF. Written as DNA, the CDR3 is TGTGCCAGCATTTTGTCCGGGACAGTGAACACTGAAGCTTTCTTT. The whole variable domain, filled in from reference TRBV28 and TRBJ1-1, reads DVKVTQSSRYLVKRTGEKVFLECVQDMDHENMFWYRQDPGLGLRLIYFSYDVKMKEKGDIPEGYSVSREKKERFSLILESASTNQTSMYLCASILSGTVNTEAFFGQGTRLTVV.

The J gene is TRBJ2-1, the V gene TRBV6-5; tentative D call: TRBD1 (5 bases). With 6 bases removed from V and 9 bases from J, the gap between germline ends came to 12 bases. Germline V gene lookup returns CDR1 MNHEY and CDR2 SVGAGI. The CDR3 is 12 residues long. The CDR3 nucleotides are TGTGCCAGCAGGCGAACAGGTATTGAGCAGTTCTTC. It specifies CASRRTGIEQFF.

Details on this clone: This same CDR3 is encoded by further DNA sequences in the sample. This chain connects TRBV2 to TRBJ1-5, with TRBD1 matching over 9 bases. V lost 4 bases and J lost 2; bases outside the gene matches: 0. CDR1 and CDR2 from the germline V gene are SNHLY and FYNNEI. The CDR3 totals 14 residues. The CDR3: CASSGTGGNQPQHF. The CDR3, as DNA: TGTGCCAGCAGTGGGACAGGGGGCAATCAGCCCCAGCATTTT.

The rearrangement links TRBV7-2 to TRBJ2-5; D is uncertain. The end of the DNA aligns better with TRBJ2-7, so the J call may be wrong. CDR3 length equals 14 residues. CDR1 and CDR2 (germline): SGHTA, FQGNSA. This chain's CDR3 is CASSLASISYEQYF. In nucleotides, the CDR3 is TGTGCCAGCAGCTTAGCTAGCATTTCCTACGAGCAGTACTTC.

The CDR3 is CASSLRREGLYNEQFF. CDR3 bases: TGTGCCAGCAGCTTAAGGCGGGAGGGCCTCTACAATGAGCAGTTCTTC. V is TRBV7-3 and J is TRBJ2-1, with 9 bases fitting TRBD2. The V gene end was trimmed by 1 base and the J gene end by 3 bases; junction bases not matched to a gene: 4. The CDR3 has 16 amino acids. CDR1 and CDR2 (germline): SGHTA, FQGTGA.

The chain combines TRBV7-6 with TRBJ2-5, with TRBD1 matching 8 bases. CDR3 length: 14 amino acids. J gave up 4 bases and V 5 bases, and 6 bases lay outside the gene matches. The germline V gene has CDR1 SGHVS and CDR2 FNYEAQ. CDR3 protein: CASSPRTGLETQYF. CDR3 bases: TGTGCCAGCAGCCCACGGACAGGGCTAGAGACCCAGTACTTC.

The chain links TRBV4-1 to TRBJ2-1, with D tentatively TRBD2 (5 bases). Germline V lookup: CDR1 MGHRA, CDR2 YSYEKL. The CDR3 sequence is 13 residues long. The germline V and J ends were trimmed by 2 bases and 7 bases, with 9 bases remaining between them. CDR3 loop: CASSQPTSNEQFF. As DNA, the CDR3 is TGCGCCAGCAGCCAACCTACTAGTAATGAGCAGTTCTTC.

This chain uses TRBV4-2 with TRBJ2-1, with a possible D match to TRBD1 (6 bases). CDR1 and CDR2 from the germline V gene are LGHNA and YNFKEQ. This CDR3 is 14 amino acids long. V lost 2 bases, J lost 4 bases, and 9 bases lay in between. This CDR3 reads CASSQRDIYNEQFF. CDR3 nucleotide sequence: TGTGCCAGCAGCCAAAGGGACATTTACAATGAGCAGTTCTTC.

This clone was found once. Here the CDR3 reads CASSYSIRGPAFF. The CDR3 DNA is TGTGCCAGCAGTTACTCGATTAGGGGGCCCGCTTTCTTT. This chain connects TRBV6-5 to TRBJ1-1; TRBD1 matches 7 bases. The trim removed 0 bases at V and 11 bases at J, leaving 6 bases unmatched. The CDR3 is made up of 13 amino acids. Germline assignment: CDR1 MNHEY and CDR2 SVGAGI.

V usage is TRBV29-1 and J usage is TRBJ2-5, with TRBD2 matching 16 bases. Germline V gives CDR1 SQVTM, CDR2 ANQGSEA. J gave up 4 bases and V 6 bases, and 2 bases lay outside the gene matches. CDR3 length: 14 residues. CDR3 coding DNA: TGCAGCGTGGGACTAGCGGGAGGGCTAGAGACCCAGTACTTC. This sequence encodes CSVGLAGGLETQYF.

J is TRBJ2-7 and V is TRBV30; a possible D gene is TRBD2 (6 bases). The V gene lost 3 bases and the J gene lost 1 base, with 19 bases spanning the gap. The CDR3 covers 16 residues. Germline CDR1 and CDR2: GTSNPN and SVGIG (reference sequence). CDR3 protein: CAWSRRGLPFSYEQYF. In DNA, the CDR3 is TGTGCCTGGAGCAGGAGAGGACTACCCTTTTCCTACGAGCAGTACTTC.

This chain uses TRBV6-1 with TRBJ1-4; D is perhaps TRBD1 (6 bases). Trimming removed 6 bases at V and 2 bases at J, with 7 bases between. This CDR3 region has 13 residues. Germline CDR1 reads MNHNS; CDR2 reads SASEGT. The DNA for the CDR3 is TGTGCCAGCAGCAGGGGTACTAATGAAAAACTGTTTTTT. It specifies CASSRGTNEKLFF.

This chain uses TRBV6-1 with TRBJ1-2, with 8 bases identical to TRBD1. CDR1 and CDR2 from the germline V gene are MNHNS and SASEGT. The CDR3 sequence is 15 residues long. The trim removed 2 bases at V and 4 bases at J, leaving 6 bases unmatched. CDR3 loop: CASSETGTGSYGYTF. CDR3 DNA sequence: TGTGCCAGCAGTGAAACCGGGACAGGTAGCTATGGCTACACCTTC.

The J gene is TRBJ1-4, the V gene TRBV29-1; D perhaps matches TRBD1 (6 bases). Trimming pared 6 bases from V and 8 bases from J, leaving 16 bases between. The germline gives CDR1 SQVTM, CDR2 ANQGSEA. This CDR3 has 13 residues. The CDR3 sequence is CSVKARGSEKLFF. The CDR3 region has the DNA TGCAGCGTCAAAGCGAGGGGGTCGGAAAAACTGTTTTTT.

This chain connects TRBV7-9 to TRBJ2-5, with TRBD2 identical over 7 bases. V shed 1 base and J 9 bases; nucleotides not matched to a gene: 11. The CDR3 extends over 15 amino acids. The germline CDR1 and CDR2 sequences are SEHNR and FQNEAQ (reference sequence). In nucleotides, the CDR3 is TGTGCCAGCAGCTTAGACTATACCGGGAGGACGGCCCAGTACTTC. It encodes CASSLDYTGRTAQYF. Complete variable domain (other parts from reference TRBV7-9 and TRBJ2-5): DTGVSQNPRHKITKRGQNVTFRCDPISEHNRLYWYRQTLGQGPEFLTYFQNEAQLEKSRLLSDRFSAERPKGSFSTLEIQRTEQGDSAMYLCASSLDYTGRTAQYFGPGTRLLVL.

This clone was seen only a few times. The rearrangement joins TRBV4-1 to TRBJ1-1; TRBD1 might be the D (6 bases). V was cut by 2 bases and J by 6 bases, with 10 bases left in between. The germline V gene encodes CDR1 MGHRA and CDR2 YSYEKL. This CDR3 is built from 13 residues. CDR3: CASSQSGGPEAFF. As DNA, the CDR3 is TGCGCCAGCAGCCAATCTGGGGGCCCTGAAGCTTTCTTT.

This chain links TRBV6-5 with TRBJ2-5, with 7 bases matching TRBD1. CDR1 and CDR2 (germline): MNHEY, SVGAGI. This CDR3 is built from 14 residues. The junction had 2 bases not matched to a gene; V was cut back by 2 bases and J by 2 bases. The CDR3 coding sequence is TGTGCCAGCAGTTACATGGGACAGCAAGAGACCCAGTACTTC. It specifies CASSYMGQQETQYF.

This clone was found a few times. One junction end does not reproduce the germline sequence, and a read error may be involved. The chain links TRBV7-7 to TRBJ2-1; D may be TRBD1 or TRBD2 (5 bases each). CDR1 is SSHAT, CDR2 FNYEAQ, per germline (reference sequence). The CDR3 runs to 13 residues. This CDR3 reads CASSLGERNEQFF. The CDR3 DNA reads TGTGCTAGCAGCTTAGGGGAGAGAAATGAGCAGTTCTTC.